Each of the 25 T cell receptor beta chains below was sequenced from the same sample in a study of shared clonotypes between healthy human individuals. Here immunoSEQ multiplex PCR was the method, and the copy in TCRdb shows in-frame clones only, minus some. Among roughly 500,000 clones listed, 78% were seen once. The sample consisted of PBMCs. The receptors were sampled from a woman aged 40 to 50 in good health. Some clones in this sample may be carry-over from other donors' samples.

The chain employs TRBV21-1 and TRBJ2-3; the table's D gene call, TRBD1, was not cross checked with the DNA. TRBV21-1 is a pseudogene segment. The CDR3 contains 15 residues. The CDR3 here is CASSKRGSLADTQYF. CDR3 DNA: TGTGCCAGCAGCAAAAGGGGGAGTTTGGCAGATACGCAGTATTTT.

The count of this clone is one. The chain joins TRBV7-2 to TRBJ1-2; TRBD1 matches 11 bases. Germline values: CDR1 SGHTA, CDR2 FQGNSA. CDR3 size: 15 residues. V dropped 7 bases and J dropped 8; count of bases not matched to a gene: 12. CDR3 in amino acids: CASNPRTGGATGYTF. The CDR3 nucleotides are TGTGCCAGCAACCCTCGGACAGGGGGCGCGACCGGCTACACCTTC.

The rearrangement uses TRBV6-5 and TRBJ2-1; 10 nucleotides align to TRBD2. This CDR3 region has 16 residues. CDR1 and CDR2 from the germline V gene are MNHEY and SVGAGI. V lost 4 bases, J lost 4 bases, and 7 bases stayed unmatched. The CDR3 here is CASSSVPSGSYNEQFF. The CDR3 DNA reads TGTGCCAGCAGTTCGGTACCTAGCGGGAGTTACAATGAGCAGTTCTTC.

The chain has TRBV5-6 and TRBJ1-3; D unclear. Looked up from germline, CDR1 is SGHDT and CDR2 is YYEEEE. The germline V and J ends were trimmed by 0 bases and 0 bases, with 7 bases remaining between them. CDR3 length: 15 residues. The DNA of the CDR3 is TGTGCCAGCAGCTTGGCCGGCACCTCTGGAAACACCATATATTTT. This translates into CASSLAGTSGNTIYF.

V usage is TRBV19 and J usage is TRBJ1-1; D remains ambiguous. The CDR3 runs 13 residues. From germline, CDR1 is LNHDA and CDR2 SQIVND (reference sequence). Trimming pared 9 bases from V and 3 bases from J, leaving 14 bases between. As DNA, the CDR3 is TGTGCCAGCCGTCCCCGTTTGGACACTGAAGCTTTCTTT. This sequence encodes CASRPRLDTEAFF.

The gene calls are TRBV7-3 and TRBJ2-2; D is uncertain. Trimming stripped 2 bases from V and 5 bases from J, with 12 bases between. Germline V gene sequence: CDR1 SGHTA, CDR2 FQGTGA. The CDR3 is 15 amino acids. The CDR3 DNA reads as TGTGCCAGCAGCTTAGAGGTCTCCTTAACCGGGGAGCTGTTTTTT. It encodes CASSLEVSLTGELFF. Using reference TRBV7-3 and TRBJ2-2 for the parts outside the CDR3, the full variable domain is GAGVSQTPSNKVTEKGKYVELRCDPISGHTALYWYRQSLGQGPEFLIYFQGTGAADDSGLPNDRFFAVRPEGSVSTLKIQRTERGDSAVYLCASSLEVSLTGELFFGEGSRLTVL.

This chain links TRBV7-2 with TRBJ2-1; D not certain. Germline V gene sequence: CDR1 SGHTA, CDR2 FQGNSA. V was cut by 4 bases and J by 3 bases, with 10 bases left in between. This CDR3 region has 14 residues. The CDR3 region has the DNA TGTGCCAGCAGCTATTACGGCGACTACAATGAGCAGTTCTTC. Translating gives CASSYYGDYNEQFF. The full variable domain, with the rest looked up from reference TRBV7-2 and TRBJ2-1, is GAGVSQSPSNKVTEKGKDVELRCDPISGHTALYWYRQSLGQGLEFLIYFQGNSAPDKSGLPSDRFSAERTGGSVSTLTIQRTQQEDSAVYLCASSYYGDYNEQFFGPGTRLTVL.

V gene TRBV21-1 combines with J gene TRBJ1-4; the D call TRBD1 from the table was never checked on the DNA. TRBV21-1 is a pseudogene. CDR3 length equals 15 residues. CDR3 sequence (DNA): TGTGCCAGCAGCGGCCGGACAGGGAAGAATGAAAAACTGTTTTTT. As protein: CASSGRTGKNEKLFF.

Remarks on this clone: One base away lies a much larger clone, so this may be a sequencing read error. The chain uses TRBV5-8 and TRBJ1-3; weak D call: TRBD1 (5 bases). CDR3 size: 19 residues. Germline CDR1 and CDR2: SGHTS and YDEGEE. The CDR3 DNA reads as TGTGCCGGCAGCTTGGGCCCCTCGGCCTTGGGGCGAGCTGGAAACACCATATATTTT. Translating gives CAGSLGPSALGRAGNTIYF.

CDR3 nucleotide sequence: TGTGCCAGCAGTCCCGATGCGGAGCAGTTCTTC. It is translated as CASSPDAEQFF. The V call is TRBV6-1, the J call TRBJ2-1, with D unresolved. The germline CDR1 and CDR2 sequences are MNHNS and SASEGT. The V and J ends lost 5 bases and 10 bases respectively, with 9 bases between them. There are 11 residues in the CDR3.

Regarding this clone: This could be a read error, since a much larger clone is one nucleotide away. The rearrangement links TRBV30 to TRBJ1-2; 9 bases map to TRBD1. This CDR3 contains 15 residues. The germline CDR1 and CDR2 sequences are GTSNPN and SVGIG (reference sequence). This chain's CDR3 is CAWSRDRDGDYCYTF. In nucleotides, the CDR3 is TGTGCCTGGAGCCGGGACAGGGATGGGGACTATTGCTACACCTTC.

This clone appeared a few times. The J gene is TRBJ2-2, the V gene TRBV4-1; D possibly corresponds to TRBD1 (6 bases). There are 15 residues in the CDR3. Germline CDR1 is MGHRA and CDR2 is YSYEKL. Trimming removed 3 bases from V and 2 bases from J, with 10 bases in between. CDR3 bases: TGCGCCAGCAGCCACCGGGACACTAACACCGGGGAGCTGTTTTTT. It is translated as CASSHRDTNTGELFF.

V is TRBV19 and J is TRBJ2-3, with TRBD2 identical over 12 bases. The germline gives CDR1 LNHDA, CDR2 SQIVND (reference sequence). CDR3 size: 18 residues. Trimming at V came to 5 bases and at J to 3 bases, leaving 12 bases not matched to a gene. As DNA, the CDR3 is TGTGCCAGTAGTCCAATAGGACTAGCGGGGAATAATACAGATACGCAGTATTTT. Translated: CASSPIGLAGNNTDTQYF.

The CDR3 region is CASSLNSGEGVEQFF. The DNA for the CDR3 is TGTGCCAGCAGCTTAAATTCGGGGGAAGGGGTCGAGCAGTTCTTC. The rearrangement links TRBV7-3 to TRBJ2-1; weak D call: TRBD2 (6 bases). CDR3 length: 15 residues. CDR1 is SGHTA, CDR2 FQGTGA, per germline. V lost 1 base and J lost 10, with 17 bases in between.

The chain has TRBV4-1 and TRBJ1-3; D is unresolved. The CDR3 contains 15 residues. Per the germline V gene, CDR1 is MGHRA and CDR2 is YSYEKL. V was clipped by 0 bases and J by 2 bases, with 8 bases between them. The CDR3 DNA follows: TGCGCCAGCAGCCAAGATCCTTTTACTGGAAACACCATATATTTT. Amino acids: CASSQDPFTGNTIYF.

The chain has TRBV7-3 and TRBJ2-1; 7 nucleotides agree with TRBD2. CDR3 length: 15 amino acids. V lost 5 bases, J lost 0 bases, and 4 bases stayed unmatched. CDR1 is SGHTA and CDR2 is FQGTGA in the germline V gene. CDR3 nucleotide sequence: TGTGCCAGCAGCCTTGGGACTACCTCCTACAATGAGCAGTTCTTC. Its protein product is CASSLGTTSYNEQFF.

For this clone: The sample contains more than one DNA sequence encoding this CDR3. The chain joins TRBV7-9 to TRBJ1-2; D is uncertain. V gave up 5 bases and J gave up 2 bases, with 6 bases separating them. Germline CDR1 reads SEHNR; CDR2 reads FQNEAQ (reference sequence). This CDR3 has 12 residues. CDR3 in amino acids: CASSPGNYGYTF. CDR3 sequence (DNA): TGTGCCAGCAGCCCGGGGAACTATGGCTACACCTTC.

The genes are TRBV30 and TRBJ1-4, with 7 bases matching TRBD1. The length of the CDR3 is 15 residues. CDR1 and CDR2 (germline): GTSNPN, SVGIG (reference sequence). V shed 4 bases, J shed 0 bases, and the junction held 5 bases outside the gene matches. CDR3 DNA: TGTGCCTGGACTGATACAGGGGCAACTAATGAAAAACTGTTTTTT. Its translation: CAWTDTGATNEKLFF.

This chain connects TRBV7-9 to TRBJ1-4; D remains unclear. CDR1 and CDR2 (germline): SEHNR, FQNEAQ (reference sequence). This CDR3 has 15 amino acids. V lost 0 bases, J lost 2 bases, and 7 bases lay in between. CDR3: CASSLAGTTNEKLFF. DNA for the CDR3: TGTGCCAGCAGCTTAGCGGGCACCACTAATGAAAAACTGTTTTTT.

DNA of the CDR3: TGTGCCTGGGCCCCCCACGGGGGAGACAATGAGCAGTTCTTC. Protein sequence: CAWAPHGGDNEQFF. The chain is built from TRBV30 and TRBJ2-1; a weak D match, TRBD2 (6 bases). This CDR3 contains 14 residues. Trimming left V 5 bases short and J 5 bases short, with 16 bases between. Germline V CDR1 and CDR2: GTSNPN, SVGIG (reference sequence).

V usage is TRBV18 and J usage is TRBJ2-5; unclear D gene. The CDR3 length is 12 residues. The germline V gene has CDR1 KGHSH and CDR2 LQKENI. Trimming shortened V by 2 bases and J by 0 bases, and 1 base separated the two germline ends. DNA for the CDR3: TGTGCCAGCTCACCAGACCAAGAGACCCAGTACTTC. Translated: CASSPDQETQYF.

The chain uses TRBV5-1 and TRBJ1-2; D is perhaps TRBD1 (5 bases). Trimming cost V 0 bases and J 0 bases, with 9 bases left between them. Germline V gene data show CDR1 as SGHRS and CDR2 as YFSETQ. The CDR3 consists of 15 residues. For the CDR3, the DNA is TGCGCCAGCAGCTTGGACGGGGCGTCTAACTATGGCTACACCTTC. It specifies CASSLDGASNYGYTF.

This clone has just a few counts. V is TRBV5-1 and J is TRBJ1-2; D uncertain. The CDR3 runs to 15 residues. Germline lookup yields CDR1 SGHRS and CDR2 YFSETQ. The ends were cut back, 2 bases at V and 4 bases at J, with 15 bases in the middle. The chain's CDR3 is CASSLQPGEGYGYTF. The CDR3 DNA follows: TGCGCCAGCAGCTTACAGCCCGGCGAGGGCTATGGCTACACCTTC.

The rearrangement uses TRBV6-5 and TRBJ2-7, with D uncertain. Trimming pared 2 bases from V and 3 bases from J, leaving 14 bases between. The CDR3 loop spans 15 amino acids. Looked up from germline, CDR1 is MNHEY and CDR2 is SVGAGI. CDR3 loop: CASSYVAEGNYEQYF. As DNA, the CDR3 is TGTGCCAGCAGTTACGTCGCCGAAGGGAACTACGAGCAGTACTTC.

The gene calls are TRBV5-1 and TRBJ2-3; 14 positions match TRBD2. V trimming: 6 bases; J trimming: 5 bases; junction bases outside the gene matches: 11. Germline assignment: CDR1 SGHRS and CDR2 YFSETQ. The CDR3 totals 17 residues. The CDR3 coding sequence is TGCGCCAGCATCAAAAACCCGGGACTAGCGGGAGTAGATACGCAGTATTTT. Its protein is CASIKNPGLAGVDTQYF.